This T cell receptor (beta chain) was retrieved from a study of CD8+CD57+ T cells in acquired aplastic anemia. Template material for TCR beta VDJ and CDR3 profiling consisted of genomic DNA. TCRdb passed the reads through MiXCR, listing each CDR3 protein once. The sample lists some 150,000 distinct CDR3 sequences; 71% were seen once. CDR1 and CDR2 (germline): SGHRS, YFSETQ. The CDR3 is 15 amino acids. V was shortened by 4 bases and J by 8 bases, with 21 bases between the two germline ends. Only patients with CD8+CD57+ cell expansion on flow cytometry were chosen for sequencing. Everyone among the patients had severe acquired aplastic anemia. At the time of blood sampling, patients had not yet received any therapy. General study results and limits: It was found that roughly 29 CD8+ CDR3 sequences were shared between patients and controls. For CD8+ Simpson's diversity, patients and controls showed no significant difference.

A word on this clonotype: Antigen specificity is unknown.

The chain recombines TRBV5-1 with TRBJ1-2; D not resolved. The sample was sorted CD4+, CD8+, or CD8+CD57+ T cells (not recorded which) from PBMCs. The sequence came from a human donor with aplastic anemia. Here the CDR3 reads CASSPVELAPEGYTF. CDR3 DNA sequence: TGCGCCAGCAGCCCGGTGGAGTTGGCACCTGAGGGCTACACCTTC. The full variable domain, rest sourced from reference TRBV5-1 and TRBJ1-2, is KAGVTQTPRYLIKTRGQQVTLSCSPISGHRSVSWYQQTPGQGLQFLFEYFSETQRNKGNFPGRFSGRQFSNSRSEMNVSTLELGDSALYLCASSPVELAPEGYTFGSGTRLTVV.